These 5 T cell receptor beta chains were all obtained from the same sample, sequenced in a study of blood T cell repertoires in COVID-19. Method: immunoSEQ multiplex PCR; TCRdb's copy keeps in-frame clones and lacks some. Of about 170,000 clones in the sample, approximately 92% were seen once. Input material: peripheral blood. The receptor set was obtained from a man under 40 with COVID-19, enrolled during active disease.

The V gene is TRBV6-5, the J gene TRBJ1-6; D not certain. Trimming pared 8 bases from V and 6 bases from J, leaving 14 bases between. There are 14 residues in the CDR3. Germline V lookup: CDR1 MNHEY, CDR2 SVGAGI. The CDR3 protein is CASSARSGNSPLHF. The DNA of the CDR3 is TGTGCCAGCTCGGCCAGGTCTGGTAATTCACCCCTCCACTTT.

V and J are TRBV19 and TRBJ1-1, with 9 bases fitting TRBD1. CDR1 LNHDA and CDR2 SQIVND come from the germline V gene (reference sequence). V lost 4 bases to trimming and J lost 3 bases; unmatched junction nucleotides: 0. This CDR3 contains 13 residues. This chain's CDR3 is CASSRTGDTEAFF. DNA for the CDR3: TGTGCCAGTAGTAGGACAGGGGACACTGAAGCTTTCTTT. The whole variable domain, filled in from reference TRBV19 and TRBJ1-1, reads DGGITQSPKYLFRKEGQNVTLSCEQNLNHDAMYWYRQDPGQGLRLIYYSQIVNDFQKGDIAEGYSVSREKKESFPLTVTSAQKNPTAFYLCASSRTGDTEAFFGQGTRLTVV.

V usage is TRBV6-2 or TRBV6-3 and J usage is TRBJ2-7; D is perhaps TRBD2 (6 bases). CDR1 and CDR2 from the germline V gene are MNHEY and SVGEGT. The CDR3 spans 13 residues. V was clipped by 2 bases and J by 2 bases, with 7 bases between them. CDR3 amino acids: CASSYGEAYEQYF. The DNA for the CDR3 is TGTGCCAGCAGTTACGGGGAGGCCTACGAGCAGTACTTC.

The chain employs TRBV11-3 and TRBJ2-2; 8 nucleotides match TRBD1. The CDR3 is made up of 16 amino acids. V gave up 5 bases and J gave up 6 bases; unmatched junction bases: 11. CDR1 SGHNT and CDR2 YENEEA come from the germline V gene. CDR3 protein: CASSQGAGGNSGELFF. The CDR3 coding sequence is TGTGCCAGCAGCCAGGGGGCAGGGGGCAATTCCGGGGAGCTGTTTTTT.

This chain uses TRBV7-2 with TRBJ2-4, with D tentatively TRBD1 (6 bases). This CDR3 is 14 amino acids long. The V gene lost 4 bases and the J gene lost 7 bases, with 14 bases spanning the gap. Germline V lookup: CDR1 SGHTA, CDR2 FQGNSA. CDR3 DNA: TGTGCCAGCAGCTCTCGCCGGGACATGAACATTCAGTACTTC. Translating it yields CASSSRRDMNIQYF.